These 19 T cell receptor beta chains share one sample of origin, sequenced in a study of shared clonotypes between healthy human individuals. Some clones are missing from TCRdb's copy, which holds only in-frame ones; the method was immunoSEQ multiplex PCR. Of about 560,000 clones in the sample, around 77% were seen once. Sequencing used PBMCs. These receptors came from a woman aged 40 to 49 in good health. Some clones in this sample may be carry-over from other donors' samples.

This clone was detected only a few times. The chain combines TRBV18 with TRBJ2-7, with 7 nucleotides matching TRBD1. Per the germline V gene, CDR1 is KGHSH and CDR2 is LQKENI. V was pared by 4 bases and J by 2 bases, with 11 bases of the junction left unmatched. The CDR3 is 16 residues long. CDR3 nucleotides: TGTGCCAGCTCACGACCCGGGACAGCCATTACCTACGAGCAGTACTTC. This sequence encodes CASSRPGTAITYEQYF. Based on the CDR3 plus reference TRBV18 and TRBJ2-7, the full variable domain is NAGVMQNPRHLVRRRGQEARLRCSPMKGHSHVYWYRQLPEEGLKFMVYLQKENIIDESGMPKERFSAEFPKEGPSILRIQQVVRGDSAAYFCASSRPGTAITYEQYFGPGTRLTVT.

The table lists this clone with a few counts. V usage is TRBV5-1 and J usage is TRBJ2-7; perhaps TRBD1 as D (6 bases). Trimming shortened V by 3 bases and J by 3 bases, and 13 bases separated the two germline ends. The length of the CDR3 is 14 residues. Germline lookup yields CDR1 SGHRS and CDR2 YFSETQ. The CDR3 region is CASSSDRLIYEQYF. As DNA, the CDR3 is TGCGCCAGCAGCTCAGACAGGTTAATCTACGAGCAGTACTTC.

This clone has just a few counts. The chain is built from TRBV29-1 and TRBJ2-7; TRBD1 matches 7 bases. Germline V lookup: CDR1 SQVTM, CDR2 ANQGSEA. Trimming at V came to 4 bases and at J to 2 bases, leaving 5 bases not matched to a gene. The CDR3 consists of 13 residues. The CDR3 protein is CSVAGTEPYEQYF. The DNA for the CDR3 is TGCAGCGTTGCGGGGACAGAGCCCTACGAGCAGTACTTC.

The rearrangement links TRBV5-1 to TRBJ2-7, with a possible D match to TRBD2 (5 bases). This CDR3 comprises 15 residues. Trimming removed 4 bases at V and 4 bases at J, with 18 bases between. Germline CDR1 and CDR2: SGHRS and YFSETQ. The CDR3 reads CASSPLPSEGYEQYF. The CDR3 DNA sequence: TGCGCCAGCAGCCCCCTCCCTAGTGAGGGATACGAGCAGTACTTC.

The chain has TRBV6-5 and TRBJ1-1; maybe TRBD1 (5 bases). V lost 0 bases to trimming and J lost 4 bases, with 12 bases between them. This CDR3 spans 15 amino acids. Per germline, CDR1 MNHEY and CDR2 SVGAGI. CDR3: CASSYSGVAGTEAFF. Written as DNA, the CDR3 is TGTGCCAGCAGTTACTCGGGGGTGGCGGGCACTGAAGCTTTCTTT.

This rearrangement joins TRBV7-2 to TRBJ1-6; D remains unclear. Germline lookup yields CDR1 SGHTA and CDR2 FQGNSA. V was cut by 5 bases and J by 9 bases, with 20 bases left in between. This CDR3 region has 16 residues. In nucleotides, the CDR3 is TGTGCCAGCAGCCTCCCATCCAGTAGAGGTGGTTCACCCCTCCACTTT. Translated, it gives CASSLPSSRGGSPLHF.

The V gene is TRBV5-5, the J gene TRBJ2-7; 8 positions match TRBD1. V lost 5 bases, J lost 4 bases, and 5 bases stayed unmatched. Germline V CDR1 and CDR2: SGHKS, YYEKEE (reference sequence). The CDR3 totals 13 residues. The CDR3 reads CASRQTGVYEQYF. As DNA, the CDR3 is TGTGCCAGCAGACAGACAGGGGTGTACGAGCAGTACTTC. Full variable domain (remainder filled in from reference TRBV5-5 and TRBJ2-7): DAGVTQSPTHLIKTRGQQVTLRCSPISGHKSVSWYQQVLGQGPQFIFQYYEKEERGRGNFPDRFSARQFPNYSSELNVNALLLGDSALYLCASRQTGVYEQYFGPGTRLTVT.

CDR3 in DNA: TGTGCCAGTAATGGGCCAGCCTACGAGCAGTACTTC. Its translation is CASNGPAYEQYF. The chain employs TRBV2 and TRBJ2-7; no reliable D call. Looked up from germline, CDR1 is SNHLY and CDR2 is FYNNEI. V gave up 9 bases and J gave up 2 bases, with 11 bases separating them. This CDR3 region has 12 residues.

This chain connects TRBV6-1 to TRBJ2-5; D not resolved. V was shortened by 7 bases and J by 2 bases, with 11 bases between the two germline ends. From germline, CDR1 is MNHNS and CDR2 SASEGT. The CDR3 sequence is 13 residues long. CDR3 residues: CASNIGEQETQYF. The CDR3 DNA is TGTGCCAGCAACATCGGAGAACAAGAGACCCAGTACTTC.

Details on this clone: The junction differs from germline at one of its ends, possibly a read error. V usage is TRBV5-3 and J usage is TRBJ2-7, with D possibly being TRBD2 (5 bases). TRBV5-3 falls under the ORF class, with uncertain function. The CDR3 is 14 amino acids. The CDR3 bases are TGTGCCAGCAGCTTGGGAGCGGATACCTACGAGCAGTACTTC. This sequence encodes CASSLGADTYEQYF.

The chain uses TRBV7-8 and TRBJ1-1; no clear D gene. The V and J ends lost 5 bases and 1 base respectively, with 11 bases between them. The CDR3 spans 14 residues. Germline values: CDR1 SGHVS, CDR2 FQNEAQ. CDR3 amino acids: CASSRGEKNTEAFF. Written as DNA, the CDR3 is TGTGCCAGCAGCAGAGGAGAAAAGAACACTGAAGCTTTCTTT.

The chain links TRBV6-1 to TRBJ2-5; possibly TRBD1 or TRBD2 for D (5 bases each). The J call may not be correct, given that the DNA end is closer to TRBJ2-7. Germline-derived CDR1 and CDR2 are MNHNS and SASEGT. The CDR3 runs 14 residues. DNA of the CDR3: TGTGCCAGCCAGTGGGACCCAAGCTCCTACGAGCAGTACTTC. This sequence encodes CASQWDPSSYEQYF.

This chain connects TRBV19 to TRBJ1-3; possible D gene TRBD1, 5 bases. V was cut by 6 bases and J by 0 bases, with 15 bases left in between. CDR3 length equals 16 residues. Germline V gene data show CDR1 as LNHDA and CDR2 as SQIVND (reference sequence). In DNA, the CDR3 is TGTGCCAGTAGCCACTTACAGGCCTCCTCTGGAAACACCATATATTTT. This sequence encodes CASSHLQASSGNTIYF.

CDR3 coding DNA: TGCGCCAGCGGCAAGAAGAATGGACAGGGAAACAATGAGCAGTTCTTC. Amino acids: CASGKKNGQGNNEQFF. The V gene is TRBV5-1, the J gene TRBJ2-1; TRBD1 matches at 8 bases. V was clipped by 7 bases and J by 5 bases; unmatched bases: 14. The CDR3 extends over 16 amino acids. Germline lookup yields CDR1 SGHRS and CDR2 YFSETQ.

This clone was detected a few times. The chain is built from TRBV28 and TRBJ2-4, with 7 bases fitting TRBD2. This CDR3 is 14 amino acids long. Losses at the gene ends were 5 bases for V and 10 bases for J; bases not matched to a gene: 11. Germline V gene data show CDR1 as MDHEN and CDR2 as SYDVKM. The CDR3 nucleotides are TGTGCCAGCAGTCTTACAAAAAGGGGAGGGATTCAGTACTTC. Protein sequence: CASSLTKRGGIQYF.

The chain carries TRBV10-3 and TRBJ2-3; D tentatively reads TRBD1 or TRBD2 (5 bases each). The CDR3 contains 15 residues. V was shortened by 4 bases and J by 2 bases, with 13 bases between the two germline ends. Germline-derived CDR1 and CDR2 are ENHRY and SYGVKD. The CDR3 DNA follows: TGTGCCATCAGTGTGGGGACGGAGGTCACAGATACGCAGTATTTT. Translated: CAISVGTEVTDTQYF.

The count of this clone is one. V usage is TRBV2 and J usage is TRBJ2-3; D gene uncertain. There are 15 residues in the CDR3. Trimming cost V 2 bases and J 2 bases, with 11 bases left between them. Germline CDR1 is SNHLY and CDR2 is FYNNEI. The CDR3 is CASSERWTTTDTQYF. For the CDR3, the DNA is TGTGCCAGCAGTGAAAGGTGGACCACCACAGATACGCAGTATTTT.

A remark on this clone: A read error is the likely source, as a far larger clone sits one nucleotide away. The sample has other DNA sequences that encode this CDR3 too. The gene calls are TRBV4-1 and TRBJ2-1, with 14 bases lining up with TRBD2. This CDR3 has 15 amino acids. V lost 4 bases, J lost 10 bases, and 6 bases stayed unmatched. Germline V gives CDR1 MGHRA, CDR2 YSYEKL. Here the CDR3 DNA reads TGCGCCAGCAGCCCGGGACTAGCGGGAGAGAACGAGCAGTTCTTC. Its translation: CASSPGLAGENEQFF.

V and J are TRBV7-9 and TRBJ1-1, with D possibly matching TRBD1 (5 bases). This CDR3 is built from 14 residues. V was trimmed by 2 bases and J by 2 bases, leaving 9 bases between them. Germline assignment: CDR1 SEHNR and CDR2 FQNEAQ (reference sequence). The CDR3: CASSLNTGNTEAFF. CDR3 coding DNA: TGTGCCAGCAGCTTAAATACAGGTAACACTGAAGCTTTCTTT.